The 30 T cell receptor beta chains listed next were all sequenced from one sample in a study of blood T cell repertoires in COVID-19. Data came from immunoSEQ multiplex PCR; TCRdb stores just in-frame clones and leaves some out. The sample contains about 63,000 clones, roughly 85% of which appear only once. Sequences were obtained from peripheral blood. These receptors originate from a human donor in a cohort sampled during active COVID-19.

V gene TRBV11-2 combines with J gene TRBJ2-7; D not resolved. The CDR3 sequence is 14 residues long. The germline CDR1 and CDR2 sequences are SGHAT and FQNNGV. Trimming left V 3 bases short and J 5 bases short, with 14 bases between. CDR3: CASSFRLLSDEQYF. CDR3 sequence (DNA): TGTGCCAGCAGCTTCAGACTCCTGTCCGACGAGCAGTACTTC.

The rearrangement links TRBV5-5 to TRBJ2-2; 7 bases match TRBD2. The trim removed 2 bases at V and 4 bases at J, leaving 17 bases unmatched. The germline gives CDR1 SGHKS, CDR2 YYEKEE (reference sequence). CDR3 length equals 19 residues. In nucleotides, the CDR3 is TGTGCCAGCAGCTTTTGGGCTACGGGCGGGAGTGCGTTCACCGGGGAGCTGTTTTTT. This encodes CASSFWATGGSAFTGELFF.

This sequence joins TRBV5-1 and TRBJ2-7; perhaps TRBD1 as D (5 bases). Trimming left V 4 bases short and J 3 bases short, with 20 bases between. The CDR3 spans 16 residues. Germline-derived CDR1 and CDR2 are SGHRS and YFSETQ. CDR3 protein: CASSPDQGQGIYEQYF. The DNA for the CDR3 is TGCGCCAGCAGCCCAGATCAGGGCCAAGGAATCTACGAGCAGTACTTC. Together with reference TRBV5-1 and TRBJ2-7, the CDR3 gives the full variable domain: KAGVTQTPRYLIKTRGQQVTLSCSPISGHRSVSWYQQTPGQGLQFLFEYFSETQRNKGNFPGRFSGRQFSNSRSEMNVSTLELGDSALYLCASSPDQGQGIYEQYFGPGTRLTVT.

This chain links TRBV19 with TRBJ1-4; 8 bases match TRBD1. The junction had 2 bases not matched to a gene; V was cut back by 1 base and J by 4 bases. CDR3 length: 15 amino acids. CDR1 is LNHDA, CDR2 SQIVND, per germline (reference sequence). CDR3 DNA: TGTGCCAGTAGTATAGGGGACAGGTTTAATGAAAAACTGTTTTTT. Protein sequence: CASSIGDRFNEKLFF.

The genes are TRBV3-1 (or the pseudogene TRBV3-2) and TRBJ2-1; 7 bases agree with TRBD2. Germline CDR1 is LGHDT and CDR2 is YNNKEL (reference sequence). The CDR3 length is 14 residues. The J segment lost 7 bases and the V segment lost 0 bases, leaving 3 bases of the junction unmatched. Written as DNA, the CDR3 is TGTGCCAGCAGCCAAGATCCCGGGAGGAATGAGCAGTTCTTC. Amino acid sequence: CASSQDPGRNEQFF.

V usage is TRBV7-6 and J usage is TRBJ1-2; the D is unclear. Deletions cut 0 bases from V and 4 bases from J, with 6 bases between. The CDR3 sequence is 13 residues long. CDR1 is SGHVS and CDR2 is FNYEAQ in the germline V gene. The DNA of the CDR3 is TGTGCCAGCAGCTTAGCCCCGGTCTATGGCTACACCTTC. Its protein product is CASSLAPVYGYTF.

The rearrangement uses TRBV28 and TRBJ1-3, with D perhaps TRBD1 (5 bases). Germline CDR1 is MDHEN and CDR2 is SYDVKM. The CDR3 length is 15 residues. Trimming left V 0 bases short and J 3 bases short, with 9 bases between. The CDR3 DNA is TGTGCCAGCAGTTTATGGGGGCAACGTGGAAACACCATATATTTT. Its protein is CASSLWGQRGNTIYF. Together with reference TRBV28 and TRBJ1-3, the CDR3 gives the full variable domain: DVKVTQSSRYLVKRTGEKVFLECVQDMDHENMFWYRQDPGLGLRLIYFSYDVKMKEKGDIPEGYSVSREKKERFSLILESASTNQTSMYLCASSLWGQRGNTIYFGEGSWLTVV.

This rearrangement joins TRBV4-3 to TRBJ2-2; D perhaps matches TRBD2 (5 bases). Germline V CDR1 and CDR2: LGHNA, YSLEER. The V and J ends lost 1 base and 7 bases respectively, with 13 bases between them. The CDR3 contains 15 residues. CDR3 region: CASSQAPDGIGELFF. DNA for the CDR3: TGCGCCAGCAGCCAAGCCCCGGACGGGATCGGGGAGCTGTTTTTT.

The V call is TRBV6-5, the J call TRBJ2-1, with a possible D match to TRBD2 (6 bases). Deletions cut 4 bases from V and 3 bases from J, with 13 bases between. Germline V gene lookup returns CDR1 MNHEY and CDR2 SVGAGI. The CDR3 consists of 15 residues. The CDR3 loop reads CASSSGTESYNEQFF. CDR3 nucleotides: TGTGCCAGCAGTTCCGGGACTGAGAGCTACAATGAGCAGTTCTTC.

This clone was seen a few times. This chain connects TRBV10-2 to TRBJ2-7; TRBD2 aligns across 10 bases. The CDR3 is 15 amino acids. The germline CDR1 and CDR2 sequences are WSHSY and SAAADI. The V gene end was trimmed by 2 bases and the J gene end by 6 bases; junction bases not matched to a gene: 7. As DNA, the CDR3 is TGCGCCAGCAGTGAGCGTGCTAGCGGGAGTGTCGAGCAGTACTTC. This translates into CASSERASGSVEQYF.

J is TRBJ2-6 and V is TRBV5-1; tentatively, D is TRBD1 (5 bases). The V gene lost 7 bases and the J gene lost 0 bases, with 17 bases spanning the gap. CDR1 and CDR2 (germline): SGHRS, YFSETQ. The CDR3 is 17 amino acids. This CDR3 is CASHQGKKLSGANVLTF. CDR3 DNA sequence: TGCGCCAGCCACCAGGGTAAGAAGCTCTCTGGGGCCAACGTCCTGACTTTC.

This clone was seen only a few times. This rearrangement joins TRBV7-6 to TRBJ2-2; 7 nucleotides line up with TRBD1. The germline CDR1 and CDR2 sequences are SGHVS and FNYEAQ. The junction had 2 bases not matched to a gene; V was cut back by 4 bases and J by 3 bases. This CDR3 is 14 amino acids long. The CDR3 DNA reads as TGTGCCAGCAGCTCAGGGGGTGACACCGGGGAGCTGTTTTTT. This translates into CASSSGGDTGELFF.

V and J are TRBV7-2 and TRBJ1-2; 8 bases agree with TRBD1. Losses at the gene ends were 2 bases for V and 4 bases for J; bases not matched to a gene: 9. The CDR3 has 16 amino acids. From germline, CDR1 is SGHTA and CDR2 FQGNSA. CDR3 loop: CASSLLAGGDGYGYTF. The CDR3 nucleotides read TGTGCCAGCAGCTTATTAGCAGGGGGCGACGGCTATGGCTACACCTTC.

This chain uses TRBV2 with TRBJ1-2, with 9 nucleotides matching TRBD1. The CDR3 covers 15 residues. The V and J ends lost 6 bases and 5 bases, in that order; junction bases with no gene match: 10. Germline V lookup: CDR1 SNHLY, CDR2 FYNNEI. The DNA of the CDR3 is TGTGCCAGCAGCGCGGGGACAGGGCAAGGGTATGGCTACACCTTC. As protein: CASSAGTGQGYGYTF.

This chain connects TRBV15 to TRBJ1-5; D is undetermined. This CDR3 comprises 13 residues. Germline-derived CDR1 and CDR2 are LNHNV and YYDKDF (reference sequence). V was clipped by 5 bases and J by 7 bases, with 12 bases between them. Written as DNA, the CDR3 is TGTGCCACCAGCGCGGGATTCCACCAGCCCCAGCATTTT. Its translation: CATSAGFHQPQHF.

This clone appeared many times. The rearrangement uses TRBV2 and TRBJ2-3, with 8 bases identical to TRBD2. Looked up from germline, CDR1 is SNHLY and CDR2 is FYNNEI. V trimming: 4 bases; J trimming: 1 base; junction bases outside the gene matches: 4. The CDR3 sequence is 15 residues long. The CDR3 protein is CASSGTSWGTDTQYF. CDR3 coding DNA: TGTGCCAGCAGTGGGACTAGCTGGGGCACAGATACGCAGTATTTT.

The chain combines TRBV5-1 with TRBJ1-1; tentative D call: TRBD1 (5 bases). Trimming took 4 bases from V and 2 from J, leaving 9 bases between them. This CDR3 region has 13 residues. Per the germline V gene, CDR1 is SGHRS and CDR2 is YFSETQ. The CDR3 coding sequence is TGCGCCAGCAGCCGGGGGGGAAACACTGAAGCTTTCTTT. This gives the protein CASSRGGNTEAFF.

The chain carries TRBV2 and TRBJ2-2, with D unclear. Germline V gene lookup returns CDR1 SNHLY and CDR2 FYNNEI. There are 15 residues in the CDR3. Trimming removed 0 bases from V and 1 base from J, with 6 bases in between. DNA for the CDR3: TGTGCCAGCAGTGAAGCGCGATTGAACACCGGGGAGCTGTTTTTT. Amino acids: CASSEARLNTGELFF.

The rearrangement joins TRBV2 to TRBJ1-2, with D possibly matching TRBD1 (5 bases). The V end was cut by 7 bases, the J end by 2 bases, with 11 bases between. CDR3 size: 13 residues. The germline V gene has CDR1 SNHLY and CDR2 FYNNEI. DNA for the CDR3: TGTGCCAGCAAGGTTCAGGGAAACTATGGCTACACCTTC. It is translated as CASKVQGNYGYTF.

Here the CDR3 DNA reads TGTGCCAGCACCACCTCCTCGACAGTTACAAACACTGAAGCTTTCTTT. It translates to CASTTSSTVTNTEAFF. V and J are TRBV28 and TRBJ1-1, with a weak D call TRBD1 (5 bases). Per the germline V gene, CDR1 is MDHEN and CDR2 is SYDVKM. The V and J ends lost 7 bases and 2 bases respectively, with 20 bases between them. The CDR3 is 16 residues long.

This chain links TRBV6-6 with TRBJ2-5, with D possibly matching TRBD1 (5 bases). The V end lost 4 bases, the J end lost 0 bases, and 15 bases lay between the germline ends. This CDR3 has 16 amino acids. Germline assignment: CDR1 MNHNY and CDR2 SVGAGI (reference sequence). Here the CDR3 reads CASSSPPDRNQETQYF. CDR3 DNA sequence: TGTGCCAGCAGTTCCCCCCCTGACAGAAACCAAGAGACCCAGTACTTC.

The chain employs TRBV9 and TRBJ2-7, with 9 bases lining up with TRBD1. V gave up 3 bases and J gave up 4 bases; unmatched junction bases: 2. The CDR3 runs 13 residues. The germline V gene has CDR1 SGDLS and CDR2 YYNGEE. CDR3 region: CASSGGTGYEQYF. CDR3 coding DNA: TGTGCCAGCAGCGGTGGGACAGGGTACGAGCAGTACTTC.

This clone was observed a single time. Given a much more abundant clone one base away, this may be a read error. At the DNA level, this CDR3 is encoded by other sequences in the same sample as well. This chain's CDR3 is CASSQELTGELFF. For the CDR3, the DNA is TGTGCCAGCAGCCAAGAGTTAACCGGGGAGCTATTTTTT. The J gene is TRBJ2-2, the V gene TRBV14, with D possibly matching TRBD2 (5 bases). The germline V gene has CDR1 SGHDN and CDR2 FVKESK. This CDR3 contains 13 residues. The entire variable domain, with the rest obtained from reference TRBV14 and TRBJ2-2, is as follows: EAGVTQFPSHSVIEKGQTVTLRCDPISGHDNLYWYRRVMGKEIKFLLHFVKESKQDESGMPNNRFLAERTGGTYSTLKVQPAELEDSGVYFCASSQELTGELFFGEGSRLTVL.

The chain couples TRBV7-2 to TRBJ1-4, with TRBD1 matching 7 bases. Germline-derived CDR1 and CDR2 are SGHTA and FQGNSA. CDR3 size: 16 residues. Germline trimming cut 6 bases from V and 5 bases from J; bases unmatched to any gene: 12. The CDR3 DNA follows: TGTGCCAGCAGATCAGGACAGGAGGGCTTGAATGAAAAACTGTTTTTT. This gives the protein CASRSGQEGLNEKLFF.

The chain carries TRBV25-1 and TRBJ2-7; 8 bases map to TRBD1. The CDR3 has 15 residues. With V trimmed by 4 bases and J by 0 bases, 5 bases remained unmatched. Germline V CDR1 and CDR2: MGHDK, SYGVNS. CDR3 in DNA: TGTGCCAGCAGTGCTAGGACAGGGCTCTCCTACGAGCAGTACTTC. Its translation is CASSARTGLSYEQYF.

This chain links TRBV19 with TRBJ2-5; tentatively, D is TRBD2 (5 bases). Deletions cut 3 bases from V and 4 bases from J, with 15 bases between. In germline, CDR1 is LNHDA, CDR2 SQIVND (reference sequence). The CDR3 runs 15 residues. Written as DNA, the CDR3 is TGTGCCAGTAGTATGGCCTCGGCGGGCCCAGAGACCCAGTACTTC. This encodes CASSMASAGPETQYF.

This clone was picked up many times. The chain carries TRBV5-1 and TRBJ2-1; 8 nucleotides match TRBD2. With 4 bases clipped from V and 0 bases from J, the junction kept 3 bases outside the gene matches. This CDR3 has 15 residues. Germline V CDR1 and CDR2: SGHRS, YFSETQ. CDR3 sequence reads: CASSTSGSSYNEQFF. CDR3 in DNA: TGCGCCAGCAGCACAAGCGGGAGCTCCTACAATGAGCAGTTCTTC.

The chain joins TRBV9 to TRBJ1-4; 7 bases map to TRBD1. The germline CDR1 and CDR2 sequences are SGDLS and YYNGEE. After removal of 3 bases from V and 0 bases from J, the junction contained 2 bases not matched to a gene. The CDR3 totals 15 residues. This chain's CDR3 is CASSAGTATNEKLFF. DNA for the CDR3: TGTGCCAGCAGCGCAGGGACAGCAACTAATGAAAAACTGTTTTTT.

The chain is built from TRBV3-1 (or the pseudogene TRBV3-2) and TRBJ2-1; TRBD1 might be the D (5 bases). With 4 bases removed from V and 9 bases from J, the gap between germline ends came to 19 bases. The length of the CDR3 is 15 residues. Germline values: CDR1 LGHDT, CDR2 YNNKEL (reference sequence). Here the CDR3 DNA reads TGTGCCAGCAGCCCGGACCGCGCCAATAGGGGTGAGCAGTTCTTC. Residues: CASSPDRANRGEQFF.

This chain connects TRBV4-2 to TRBJ2-3; 11 nucleotides line up with TRBD2. Losses at the gene ends were 0 bases for V and 7 bases for J; bases not matched to a gene: 15. Germline V lookup: CDR1 LGHNA, CDR2 YNFKEQ. This CDR3 is 19 amino acids long. The CDR3 nucleotides read TGTGCCAGCAGCCAAGATCCCGTGGTAGCGGGAGGGCCAGGGAATACGCAGTATTTT. This codes for CASSQDPVVAGGPGNTQYF.